These 13 T cell receptor beta chains share one sample of origin, sequenced in a study of post-analysis software for immune sequencing data. TCR beta libraries were prepared from cDNA with unique molecular identifiers. TCRdb reprocessed the PCR reads with MiXCR, giving one entry per CDR3 protein. The sample lists about 570,000 distinct CDR3 sequences, around a third occurring once. Points from the study as a whole: TRBV5-6, TRBV5-1 and TRBV20-1 were among a few TRBV segments more frequent in patients than controls.

No antigen is known for these receptors. Sequencing was done on a sample of blood. The receptors stem from a girl younger than 18 with multiple sclerosis.

This clonotype has just a few counts. The V and J genes are TRBV9 and TRBJ2-1; 9 bases line up with TRBD2. CDR1 SGDLS and CDR2 YYNGEE come from the germline V gene. The CDR3 spans 15 residues. V was pared by 4 bases and J by 6 bases, with 8 bases of the junction left unmatched. The CDR3 DNA follows: TGTGCCAGCAGCTCCACTAGCGGGTCTAGCAATGAGCAGTTCTTC. Its translation is CASSSTSGSSNEQFF.

This clonotype has ten or more counts. V and J are TRBV9 and TRBJ2-1; D is unclear. Germline V gives CDR1 SGDLS, CDR2 YYNGEE. V was shortened by 0 bases and J by 10 bases, with 5 bases between the two germline ends. The CDR3 is made up of 11 amino acids. The CDR3 bases are TGTGCCAGCAGCGTAGGTGACGAGCAGTTCTTC. It specifies CASSVGDEQFF.

The J gene is TRBJ2-1, the V gene TRBV19; D unresolved. V was clipped by 2 bases and J by 0 bases, with 5 bases between them. The CDR3 extends over 14 amino acids. Germline V gene sequence: CDR1 LNHDA, CDR2 SQIVND (reference sequence). The CDR3: CASSIWGSYNEQFF. The CDR3 nucleotides read TGTGCCAGTAGTATATGGGGCTCCTACAATGAGCAGTTCTTC.

This clonotype occurred a few times. V gene TRBV13 combines with J gene TRBJ2-7; 8 bases line up with TRBD1. Germline V gene lookup returns CDR1 PRHDT and CDR2 FYEKMQ (reference sequence). J gave up 2 bases and V 2 bases, and 5 bases lay outside the gene matches. The CDR3 runs 15 residues. CDR3 in amino acids: CASSLRTGKTYEQYF. The DNA for the CDR3 is TGTGCCAGCAGCTTAAGGACAGGGAAAACCTACGAGCAGTACTTC.

This rearrangement joins TRBV7-9 to TRBJ2-1; the D gene is possibly TRBD2 (6 bases). The CDR3 runs 15 residues. Germline V lookup: CDR1 SEHNR, CDR2 FQNEAQ (reference sequence). V was cut by 5 bases and J by 3 bases, with 14 bases left in between. Here the CDR3 reads CASSQPGLSYNEQFF. CDR3 nucleotide sequence: TGTGCCAGCAGCCAGCCGGGACTGAGCTACAATGAGCAGTTCTTC.

This clonotype occurred many times. The J gene is TRBJ1-5, the V gene TRBV4-1, with D perhaps matching TRBD1 (6 bases). Deletions cut 0 bases from V and 0 bases from J, with 18 bases between. The germline V gene has CDR1 MGHRA and CDR2 YSYEKL. The CDR3 has 19 residues. CDR3 amino acids: CASSQDDGTPAYSNQPQHF. Here the CDR3 DNA reads TGCGCCAGCAGCCAAGATGACGGGACACCGGCTTATAGCAATCAGCCCCAGCATTTT.

This clonotype was observed a few times. J is TRBJ1-1 and V is TRBV19; 7 nucleotides agree with TRBD1. The V gene's germline CDR1 is LNHDA and CDR2 SQIVND (reference sequence). Unmatched junction bases numbered 3, after V lost 5 bases and J lost 3 bases. CDR3 length: 13 residues. CDR3 protein: CASSATGDTEAFF. The DNA of the CDR3 is TGTGCCAGTAGTGCTACAGGGGACACTGAAGCTTTCTTT.

This clonotype was observed at least ten times. This chain uses TRBV12-3 or TRBV12-4 with TRBJ2-1; D unclear. Trimming pared 2 bases from V and 8 bases from J, leaving 4 bases between. The CDR3 has 11 residues. The CDR3 loop is CASSLRDEQFF. Written as DNA, the CDR3 is TGTGCCAGCAGTTTACGGGATGAGCAGTTCTTC.

This sequence joins TRBV28 and TRBJ2-3; 9 bases line up with TRBD1. CDR1 is MDHEN, CDR2 SYDVKM, per germline. This CDR3 comprises 20 residues. The J segment lost 0 bases and the V segment lost 5 bases, leaving 18 bases of the junction unmatched. The DNA for the CDR3 is TGTGCCAGCAGTACTTTTTGGGGACAGGGATCCGGTCCGAGCACAGATACGCAGTATTTT. Translated, it gives CASSTFWGQGSGPSTDTQYF.

This clonotype was observed a few times. The chain carries TRBV29-1 and TRBJ2-3; D might be TRBD2 (5 bases). The length of the CDR3 is 13 residues. Trimming left V 4 bases short and J 5 bases short, with 13 bases between. Germline V CDR1 and CDR2: SQVTM, ANQGSEA. The CDR3 DNA sequence: TGCAGCGTTGGAGGGAGCGATGGAGATACGCAGTATTTT. It codes for CSVGGSDGDTQYF.

The V call is TRBV5-1, the J call TRBJ2-1, with 7 bases identical to TRBD1. V gave up 0 bases and J gave up 3 bases; unmatched junction bases: 3. Looked up from germline, CDR1 is SGHRS and CDR2 is YFSETQ. The CDR3 length is 15 residues. The CDR3 DNA reads TGCGCCAGCAGCTTGGCCGGGACAGTCTACAATGAGCAGTTCTTC. Encoded protein: CASSLAGTVYNEQFF.

V usage is TRBV10-3 and J usage is TRBJ1-4, with D possibly being TRBD1 (5 bases). This CDR3 region has 14 residues. Trimming took off 8 bases at V and 0 bases at J, with 10 bases between the two ends. The germline gives CDR1 ENHRY, CDR2 SYGVKD. Here the CDR3 reads CAIAAGATNEKLFF. The CDR3 nucleotides are TGTGCCATCGCAGCGGGGGCAACTAATGAAAAACTGTTTTTT.

This clonotype was detected only a few times. The V call is TRBV20-1, the J call TRBJ2-3; 8 bases are a match to TRBD2. Germline values: CDR1 DFQATT, CDR2 SNEGSKA (reference sequence). V gave up 1 base and J gave up 1 base; unmatched junction bases: 4. CDR3 length: 15 amino acids. CDR3 DNA sequence: TGCAGTGCTAGAGTGGCGACTAGCGGCACAGATACGCAGTATTTT. Its protein is CSARVATSGTDTQYF.